This section outlines one TCR beta chain sequence together with its context. Its target is not known. Data came from immunoSEQ multiplex PCR; TCRdb stores just in-frame clones and leaves some out. The sample consists of 130,000 to 150,000 clones, just over 90% of them appearing once. This sample was taken from a study of T cell responses to AZD1222 COVID-19 vaccine. Study-level results: The span of vaccine-associated CD4 TCRs extended across spike, with dominance at 160-218 and 743-854. Rises in breadth and depth of Spike-specific TCRs came after two AZD1222 doses.

Germline CDR1 and CDR2: MNHEY and SMNVEV (reference sequence). The CDR3 covers 13 residues. Trimming took off 3 bases at V and 5 bases at J, with 7 bases between the two ends. The sequence came from an adult who received the AZD1222 COVID-19 vaccine. The sequenced sample was peripheral blood, obtained 28 days after the second AZD1222 dose. The rearrangement links TRBV27 to TRBJ2-2; maybe TRBD2 (5 bases). This chain's CDR3 is CASSFGVTGELFF. CDR3 sequence (DNA): TGTGCCAGCAGTTTCGGGGTAACCGGGGAGCTGTTTTTT.